This is a list of T cell receptor beta chains from one sample in a study of cytomegalovirus exposure and HLA in healthy donors. Profiling relied on immunoSEQ multiplex PCR, and the TCRdb table lists in-frame clones only, not all of them. The sample lists about 200,000 clones, around 73% occurring once. The material sequenced was PBMCs. The origin of the receptors is a male donor in good health and CMV-seronegative. Both conserved end residues are part of each CDR3. The D gene is left open where the match is weak. The size entry is marked missing in some rows and otherwise reads once, few, many or a size class.

size: few
J: TRBJ1-4
V: TRBV5-4
D: TRBD1
CDR3: CASSLGGQGGEKLFF
DNA: TGTGCCAGCAGCTTGGGGGGACAGGGTGGTGAAAAACTGTTTTTT

size: once
J: TRBJ2-7
V: TRBV4-2
D: -
CDR3: CASSQQGPYEQYF
DNA: TGTGCCAGCAGCCAACAGGGCCCCTACGAGCAGTACTTC

size: -
J: TRBJ2-5
V: TRBV29-1
D: -
CDR3: CSARVGGSPHF
DNA: TGCAGCGCCCGAGTTGGGGGGAGTCCCCACTTC

size: once
J: TRBJ1-4
V: TRBV7-3
D: -
CDR3: CASSLEGRNNEKLFF
DNA: TGTGCCAGCAGCTTAGAGGGGAGGAATAATGAAAAACTGTTTTTT

size: -
J: TRBJ2-3
V: TRBV28
D: -
CDR3: CAGQTTARDTQYF
DNA: TGTGCCGGACAAACGACGGCCCGGGATACGCAGTATTTT

size: -
J: TRBJ2-7
V: TRBV29-1
D: -
CDR3: CSVLQGFYEQYF
DNA: TGCAGCGTCCTACAGGGATTTTACGAGCAGTACTTC

size: few
J: TRBJ1-1
V: TRBV5-1
D: TRBD1
CDR3: CASSLQGTDFLNTEAFF
DNA: TGCGCCAGCAGCTTGCAAGGGACAGACTTTTTGAACACTGAAGCTTTCTTT

size: -
J: TRBJ2-7
V: TRBV7-2
D: TRBD2
CDR3: CASSSPSGEGGYEQYF
DNA: TGTGCCAGCAGCTCCCCTTCGGGGGAGGGCGGTTACGAGCAGTACTTC

size: -
J: TRBJ1-4
V: TRBV5-4
D: -
CDR3: CASSSPTPRTENEKLFF
DNA: TGTGCCAGCAGCTCGCCCACGCCAAGGACAGAGAATGAAAAACTGTTTTTT

size: few
J: TRBJ2-7
V: TRBV18
D: TRBD1
CDR3: CASSPFPGQGPSSYEQYF
DNA: TGTGCCAGCTCACCGTTCCCGGGACAGGGGCCGAGCTCCTACGAGCAGTACTTC

size: -
J: TRBJ1-3
V: TRBV6-6
D: -
CDR3: CASSAQGIFGNTIYF
DNA: TGTGCCAGCAGCGCCCAGGGGATCTTCGGAAACACCATATATTTT

size: -
J: TRBJ2-7
V: TRBV5-6
D: -
CDR3: CASSLPGSEQYF
DNA: TGTGCCAGCAGCTTACCAGGATCCGAGCAGTACTTC

size: -
J: TRBJ1-1
V: TRBV5-1
D: TRBD1
CDR3: CASRLRTGVSDLAFF
DNA: TGCGCCAGCAGACTTAGAACAGGGGTCTCGGATCTAGCTTTCTTT

size: -
J: TRBJ1-2
V: TRBV28
D: -
CDR3: CASSNSQIPLAGYTF
DNA: TGTGCCAGCAGTAATTCGCAGATCCCCTTGGCTGGCTACACCTTC

size: -
J: TRBJ2-3
V: TRBV7-8
D: TRBD2
CDR3: CASSKRDYTDTQYF
DNA: TGTGCCAGCAGCAAACGGGACTACACAGATACGCAGTATTTT

size: -
J: TRBJ2-3
V: TRBV5-1
D: TRBD2
CDR3: CASIRGGAGDTQYF
DNA: TGCGCCAGCATAAGGGGAGGGGCCGGGGATACGCAGTATTTT

size: -
J: TRBJ1-1
V: TRBV7-9
D: -
CDR3: CASSYGIEDTEAFF
DNA: TGTGCCAGCAGCTACGGGATCGAGGACACTGAAGCTTTCTTT

size: -
J: TRBJ2-2
V: TRBV19
D: TRBD1
CDR3: CASSIEGTGNGELFF
DNA: TGTGCCAGTAGTATAGAAGGGACAGGTAACGGGGAGCTGTTTTTT

size: -
J: TRBJ2-2
V: TRBV6-4
D: -
CDR3: CASRVGLYTGELFF
DNA: TGTGCCAGCAGAGTGGGACTCTACACCGGGGAGCTGTTTTTT

size: -
J: TRBJ1-5
V: TRBV7-9
D: TRBD1
CDR3: CSSSLSQGNQPQHF
DNA: TGTTCCAGCAGCCTCTCACAGGGGAATCAGCCCCAGCATTTT